A selection of T cell receptor beta chains follows, all from one sample in a study of T-cell memory formation after mild COVID-19. TCRdb independently ran MiXCR on the 5' RACE reads; one entry per CDR3 protein. This table holds under 200,000 distinct CDR3 sequences, about 9.9% found once. The sample was PBMCs or a T cell subset sorted from them (not recorded which). These receptors came from a man between 18 and 29 years old who had mild COVID-19 (a few samples of this study predate the infection). Cell type and time point are not known. The CDR3 runs from the conserved cysteine through the conserved F or W. The D gene is left open where the match is weak. Rows may omit the clone size; those that give it use once, few, many or a size class.

CDR3aa: CASSRDRVGTEAFF
CDR3nt: TGTGCCAGCAGTCGGGACAGGGTCGGTACTGAAGCTTTCTTT
abundance: few
v_gene: TRBV27
len: 14
j_gene: TRBJ1-1
d_gene: TRBD1

CDR3aa: CASRTAGVTGELFF
CDR3nt: TGTGCCAGCAGAACGGCAGGGGTCACCGGGGAGCTGTTTTTT
abundance: few
v_gene: TRBV6-2/TRBV6-3
len: 14
j_gene: TRBJ2-2
d_gene: NA

CDR3aa: CASSPSRGGSNQPQHF
CDR3nt: TGTGCCAGCAGCCCCTCTCGCGGGGGTAGCAATCAGCCCCAGCATTTT
abundance: few
v_gene: TRBV6-2/TRBV6-3
len: 16
j_gene: TRBJ1-5
d_gene: NA

CDR3aa: CASSSQVSETQYF
CDR3nt: TGTGCCAGCAGTTCCCAGGTCTCTGAGACCCAGTACTTC
abundance: NA
v_gene: TRBV6-2/TRBV6-3
len: 13
j_gene: TRBJ2-5
d_gene: NA

CDR3aa: CASSEYSPTSGNQETQYF
CDR3nt: TGTGCCAGCAGTGAATATAGCCCCACTAGCGGGAATCAAGAGACCCAGTACTTC
abundance: NA
v_gene: TRBV25-1
len: 18
j_gene: TRBJ2-5
d_gene: TRBD2

CDR3aa: CASSLVSAGREYSSYNEQFF
CDR3nt: TGTGCCAGCAGCTTAGTCTCTGCAGGGAGGGAGTATAGCTCCTACAATGAGCAGTTCTTC
abundance: few
v_gene: TRBV7-9
len: 20
j_gene: TRBJ2-1
d_gene: TRBD2

CDR3aa: CASSPTSGVNTGELFF
CDR3nt: TGTGCCAGCAGTCCCACCTCCGGGGTGAACACCGGGGAGCTGTTTTTT
abundance: many
v_gene: TRBV28
len: 16
j_gene: TRBJ2-2
d_gene: NA

CDR3aa: CASRSYTDTQYF
CDR3nt: TGTGCCAGCAGGTCATACACAGATACGCAGTATTTT
abundance: NA
v_gene: TRBV5-6
len: 12
j_gene: TRBJ2-3
d_gene: NA

CDR3aa: CASSVASGNEQFF
CDR3nt: TGTGCCAGCAGCGTAGCGTCGGGCAATGAGCAGTTCTTC
abundance: NA
v_gene: TRBV9
len: 13
j_gene: TRBJ2-1
d_gene: NA

CDR3aa: CASSLEAPGFGNTIYF
CDR3nt: TGTGCCAGCAGCTTAGAGGCTCCAGGGTTTGGAAACACCATATATTTT
abundance: few
v_gene: TRBV7-2
len: 16
j_gene: TRBJ1-3
d_gene: NA

CDR3aa: CASSLGGAFGANVLTF
CDR3nt: TGTGCCAGCAGCTTAGGGGGGGCGTTCGGGGCCAACGTCCTGACTTTC
abundance: many
v_gene: TRBV7-2
len: 16
j_gene: TRBJ2-6
d_gene: NA

CDR3aa: CASSLGGSFTDTQYF
CDR3nt: TGTGCCAGCAGCTTGGGGGGGAGCTTCACAGATACGCAGTATTTT
abundance: NA
v_gene: TRBV5-4
len: 15
j_gene: TRBJ2-3
d_gene: NA

CDR3aa: CASSLIKEGDTQYF
CDR3nt: TGTGCCAGCAGCTTAATTAAAGAGGGAGATACGCAGTATTTT
abundance: few
v_gene: TRBV7-3
len: 14
j_gene: TRBJ2-3
d_gene: NA

CDR3aa: CASSLRGDSSYNEQFF
CDR3nt: TGTGCCAGCAGCTTGCGGGGGGACAGCTCCTACAATGAGCAGTTCTTC
abundance: many
v_gene: TRBV11-2
len: 16
j_gene: TRBJ2-1
d_gene: NA

CDR3aa: CASSPRSPSSGANVLTF
CDR3nt: TGTGCCAGCAGCCCCAGGTCCCCCAGCTCTGGGGCCAACGTCCTGACTTTC
abundance: few
v_gene: TRBV5-4
len: 17
j_gene: TRBJ2-6
d_gene: NA

CDR3aa: CASSLGGGGTDTQYF
CDR3nt: TGTGCCAGCAGCTTAGGAGGCGGGGGCACAGATACGCAGTATTTT
abundance: many
v_gene: TRBV7-2
len: 15
j_gene: TRBJ2-3
d_gene: NA

CDR3aa: CASSLAARGASYEQYF
CDR3nt: TGTGCCAGCAGCTTAGCGGCGCGGGGGGCTTCCTACGAGCAGTACTTC
abundance: few
v_gene: TRBV7-2
len: 16
j_gene: TRBJ2-7
d_gene: TRBD2

CDR3aa: CASSLVGPDTQYF
CDR3nt: TGTGCCAGCAGCTTAGTAGGCCCAGATACGCAGTATTTT
abundance: many
v_gene: TRBV7-9
len: 13
j_gene: TRBJ2-3
d_gene: NA

CDR3aa: CASSGPPGNTIYF
CDR3nt: TGTGCCAGCAGTGGCCCTCCCGGAAACACCATATATTTT
abundance: NA
v_gene: TRBV25-1
len: 13
j_gene: TRBJ1-3
d_gene: NA

CDR3aa: CASSVGGFYGYTF
CDR3nt: TGTGCCAGCAGCGTAGGAGGGTTCTATGGCTACACCTTC
abundance: NA
v_gene: TRBV9
len: 13
j_gene: TRBJ1-2
d_gene: NA

CDR3aa: CSASDSGKKETQYF
CDR3nt: TGCAGTGCTAGCGATAGCGGCAAAAAAGAGACCCAGTACTTC
abundance: few
v_gene: TRBV20-1
len: 14
j_gene: TRBJ2-5
d_gene: NA

CDR3aa: CASSLAGEWDQPQHF
CDR3nt: TGTGCCAGCAGCTTAGCAGGGGAATGGGATCAGCCCCAGCATTTT
abundance: NA
v_gene: TRBV7-8
len: 15
j_gene: TRBJ1-5
d_gene: NA

CDR3aa: CASRRGLNIETQYF
CDR3nt: TGCGCCAGCCGAAGAGGGCTAAACATAGAGACCCAGTACTTC
abundance: NA
v_gene: TRBV5-1
len: 14
j_gene: TRBJ2-5
d_gene: NA

CDR3aa: CASSPDRQGDSGNTIYF
CDR3nt: TGCGCCAGCAGCCCCGACCGACAAGGCGACTCTGGAAACACCATATATTTT
abundance: many
v_gene: TRBV5-1
len: 17
j_gene: TRBJ1-3
d_gene: NA

CDR3aa: CASSVRGRGEPYNEQFF
CDR3nt: TGTGCCAGCAGCGTCAGGGGACGGGGGGAACCCTACAATGAGCAGTTCTTC
abundance: many
v_gene: TRBV7-2
len: 17
j_gene: TRBJ2-1
d_gene: NA

CDR3aa: CATGPLSGANVLTF
CDR3nt: TGTGCCACCGGGCCCCTCTCTGGGGCCAACGTCCTGACTTTC
abundance: NA
v_gene: TRBV2
len: 14
j_gene: TRBJ2-6
d_gene: NA

CDR3aa: CASTQGQGYTF
CDR3nt: TGTGCCAGCACCCAAGGGCAGGGCTACACCTTC
abundance: few
v_gene: TRBV28
len: 11
j_gene: TRBJ1-2
d_gene: NA

CDR3aa: CASSLDAGGGYTF
CDR3nt: TGTGCCAGCAGCTTAGATGCGGGAGGCGGCTACACCTTC
abundance: few
v_gene: TRBV7-9
len: 13
j_gene: TRBJ1-2
d_gene: NA

CDR3aa: CASSLDRGSGGYTF
CDR3nt: TGCGCCAGCAGCTTGGACAGGGGAAGTGGTGGCTACACCTTC
abundance: NA
v_gene: TRBV5-1
len: 14
j_gene: TRBJ1-2
d_gene: TRBD1

CDR3aa: CASGQGGEQYF
CDR3nt: TGTGCCAGCGGACAGGGTGGCGAGCAGTACTTC
abundance: NA
v_gene: TRBV6-2/TRBV6-3
len: 11
j_gene: TRBJ2-7
d_gene: TRBD1

CDR3aa: CASRPGQAAGQPQHF
CDR3nt: TGTGCCAGCAGACCGGGACAGGCCGCAGGTCAGCCCCAGCATTTT
abundance: NA
v_gene: TRBV6-5
len: 15
j_gene: TRBJ1-5
d_gene: TRBD1

CDR3aa: CASSLGGYEKLFF
CDR3nt: TGCGCCAGCAGTTTAGGGGGCTATGAAAAACTGTTTTTT
abundance: NA
v_gene: TRBV5-1
len: 13
j_gene: TRBJ1-4
d_gene: TRBD1

CDR3aa: CASSPGQGAADTQYF
CDR3nt: TGCGCCAGCAGCCCGGGACAGGGGGCCGCAGATACGCAGTATTTT
abundance: many
v_gene: TRBV5-1
len: 15
j_gene: TRBJ2-3
d_gene: TRBD1

CDR3aa: CASSSGFQETQYF
CDR3nt: TGTGCCAGCAGCTCCGGGTTCCAAGAGACCCAGTACTTC
abundance: few
v_gene: TRBV7-2
len: 13
j_gene: TRBJ2-5
d_gene: NA

CDR3aa: CASSLAIHSDPATDTQYF
CDR3nt: TGCGCCAGCAGCTTGGCCATTCACTCCGACCCAGCCACAGATACGCAGTATTTT
abundance: NA
v_gene: TRBV5-1
len: 18
j_gene: TRBJ2-3
d_gene: NA

CDR3aa: CASKGQSKSAFF
CDR3nt: TGTGCCAGCAAAGGACAGTCCAAGTCGGCTTTCTTT
abundance: NA
v_gene: TRBV2
len: 12
j_gene: TRBJ1-1
d_gene: NA

CDR3aa: CASTIGVSGSYEQYF
CDR3nt: TGTGCCAGCACCATAGGCGTAAGTGGGTCCTACGAGCAGTACTTC
abundance: few
v_gene: TRBV11-2
len: 15
j_gene: TRBJ2-7
d_gene: NA

CDR3aa: CASRLNSGGNIQYF
CDR3nt: TGTGCCAGCAGATTAAATAGCGGGGGCAACATTCAGTACTTC
abundance: NA
v_gene: TRBV7-8
len: 14
j_gene: TRBJ2-4
d_gene: TRBD2

CDR3aa: CSARDFRAGNTIYF
CDR3nt: TGCAGTGCTAGAGATTTCAGGGCTGGAAACACCATATATTTT
abundance: few
v_gene: TRBV20-1
len: 14
j_gene: TRBJ1-3
d_gene: NA

CDR3aa: CATSDLGLAGGMETQYF
CDR3nt: TGTGCCACCAGTGACCTGGGACTAGCGGGGGGGATGGAGACCCAGTACTTC
abundance: NA
v_gene: TRBV24-1
len: 17
j_gene: TRBJ2-5
d_gene: TRBD2

CDR3aa: CASRIAGQTGKLFF
CDR3nt: TGTGCCAGCAGAATAGCGGGACAGACGGGAAAACTGTTTTTT
abundance: NA
v_gene: TRBV7-2
len: 14
j_gene: TRBJ1-4
d_gene: TRBD1

CDR3aa: CASSLLAGVRDTQYF
CDR3nt: TGCGCCAGTTCCCTTCTAGCGGGCGTTAGAGATACGCAGTATTTT
abundance: few
v_gene: TRBV5-1
len: 15
j_gene: TRBJ2-3
d_gene: TRBD2

CDR3aa: CSARNPGVTNQPQHF
CDR3nt: TGCAGTGCTAGAAACCCAGGGGTGACAAATCAGCCCCAGCATTTT
abundance: NA
v_gene: TRBV20-1
len: 15
j_gene: TRBJ1-5
d_gene: NA

CDR3aa: CASSTSGGDGDTQYF
CDR3nt: TGTGCCAGCAGCACTAGCGGGGGGGACGGAGATACGCAGTATTTT
abundance: many
v_gene: TRBV7-2
len: 15
j_gene: TRBJ2-3
d_gene: TRBD2

CDR3aa: CASSSKGGKNTEAFF
CDR3nt: TGTGCCAGCAGCTCAAAGGGGGGCAAGAACACTGAAGCTTTCTTT
abundance: NA
v_gene: TRBV6-6
len: 15
j_gene: TRBJ1-1
d_gene: NA

CDR3aa: CASKRTGNSYNEQFF
CDR3nt: TGTGCCAGCAAAAGAACAGGGAACTCCTACAATGAGCAGTTCTTC
abundance: few
v_gene: TRBV6-2/TRBV6-3
len: 15
j_gene: TRBJ2-1
d_gene: NA

CDR3aa: CSASADRSQPQHF
CDR3nt: TGCAGTGCTAGTGCGGATCGTAGTCAGCCCCAGCATTTT
abundance: many
v_gene: TRBV20-1
len: 13
j_gene: TRBJ1-5
d_gene: NA

CDR3aa: CASSADFRRSGGYTF
CDR3nt: TGTGCCAGCAGCGCCGATTTTAGGCGTAGTGGTGGCTACACCTTC
abundance: NA
v_gene: TRBV9
len: 15
j_gene: TRBJ1-2
d_gene: NA

CDR3aa: CASSVEGTEAFF
CDR3nt: TGTGCCAGCAGCGTAGAGGGAACTGAAGCTTTCTTT
abundance: few
v_gene: TRBV9
len: 12
j_gene: TRBJ1-1
d_gene: NA

CDR3aa: CASSSAGITEAFF
CDR3nt: TGCGCCAGCAGCTCAGCGGGAATCACTGAAGCTTTCTTT
abundance: NA
v_gene: TRBV5-1
len: 13
j_gene: TRBJ1-1
d_gene: NA

CDR3aa: CASSQGGSVGKDTQYF
CDR3nt: TGCGCCAGCAGCCAAGGGGGCTCCGTCGGGAAAGATACGCAGTATTTT
abundance: few
v_gene: TRBV4-3
len: 16
j_gene: TRBJ2-3
d_gene: NA

CDR3aa: CSVEDRNTEAFF
CDR3nt: TGCAGCGTTGAAGACAGGAACACTGAAGCTTTCTTT
abundance: few
v_gene: TRBV29-1
len: 12
j_gene: TRBJ1-1
d_gene: NA

CDR3aa: CASSPLEGSEFF
CDR3nt: TGTGCCAGCAGCCCCTTAGAGGGGTCGGAGTTCTTC
abundance: many
v_gene: TRBV7-6
len: 12
j_gene: TRBJ2-1
d_gene: NA

CDR3aa: CAIQTDGSEAFF
CDR3nt: TGTGCCATCCAGACGGATGGGTCTGAAGCTTTCTTT
abundance: NA
v_gene: TRBV10-3
len: 12
j_gene: TRBJ1-1
d_gene: NA

CDR3aa: CASSDRRSPLHF
CDR3nt: TGCGCCAGCAGCGACAGGCGTTCACCCCTCCACTTT
abundance: many
v_gene: TRBV4-3
len: 12
j_gene: TRBJ1-6
d_gene: NA

CDR3aa: CASSQELSGTIHEQYF
CDR3nt: TGCGCCAGCAGCCAAGAGTTATCGGGCACGATCCACGAGCAGTACTTC
abundance: few
v_gene: TRBV4-1
len: 16
j_gene: TRBJ2-7
d_gene: NA

CDR3aa: CASRRQSSNYGYTF
CDR3nt: TGCGCCAGCAGGCGACAGTCATCTAACTATGGCTACACCTTC
abundance: NA
v_gene: TRBV5-1
len: 14
j_gene: TRBJ1-2
d_gene: NA